The next 19 T cell receptor beta chains were all read from a single sample in a study of lymphopenia after photon versus proton radiotherapy. Here immunoSEQ multiplex PCR was the method, and the copy in TCRdb shows in-frame clones only, minus some. The sample records around 25,000 clones, 75% to 90% being singletons. The sample consisted of peripheral blood, taken from a patient treated with photon-based radiotherapy. These receptors all come from a man aged 30-40 years with gastric cancer.

The CDR3 bases are TGTGCCAGCAGCCCTACCACTCAAACCGAAATCAACGAACGAGATTACTACGAGCAGTACTTC. Its protein is CASSPTTQTEINERDYYEQYF. The rearrangement joins TRBV14 to TRBJ2-7; D is unclear. This CDR3 is built from 21 residues. The germline V gene encodes CDR1 SGHDN and CDR2 FVKESK. V lost 4 bases and J lost 3, with 34 bases in between. Drawing the rest from reference TRBV14 and TRBJ2-7, the complete variable domain is EAGVTQFPSHSVIEKGQTVTLRCDPISGHDNLYWYRRVMGKEIKFLLHFVKESKQDESGMPNNRFLAERTGGTYSTLKVQPAELEDSGVYFCASSPTTQTEINERDYYEQYFGPGTRLTVT.

V and J are TRBV4-2 and TRBJ2-4; maybe TRBD2 (6 bases). V shed 1 base and J shed 7 bases, with 11 bases lying between them. The CDR3 consists of 14 residues. Germline lookup yields CDR1 LGHNA and CDR2 YNFKEQ. The CDR3 region is CASSQGLVANIQYF. In DNA, the CDR3 is TGTGCCAGCAGCCAAGGACTAGTGGCGAACATTCAGTACTTC.

The rearrangement links TRBV11-2 to TRBJ2-3; 7 bases fit TRBD1. This CDR3 has 15 residues. V dropped 2 bases and J dropped 5; count of bases not matched to a gene: 7. Germline V lookup: CDR1 SGHAT, CDR2 FQNNGV. The CDR3 protein is CASSLSGQVQDTQYF. CDR3 sequence (DNA): TGTGCCAGCAGCTTATCAGGACAGGTTCAAGATACGCAGTATTTT.

This clone was picked up one time. The chain is built from TRBV18 and TRBJ2-2; perhaps TRBD2 as D (6 bases). Germline loops: CDR1 KGHSH, CDR2 LQKENI. The CDR3 is 14 amino acids. The V end lost 6 bases, the J end lost 6 bases, and 14 bases lay between the germline ends. The CDR3 protein is CASSPGRRPGELFF. CDR3 in DNA: TGTGCCAGCTCGCCCGGGAGAAGGCCCGGGGAGCTGTTTTTT.

This chain uses TRBV5-6 with TRBJ1-5; 10 nucleotides align to TRBD1. The CDR3 has 14 residues. V lost 4 bases, J lost 6 bases, and 4 bases stayed unmatched. The germline V gene encodes CDR1 SGHDT and CDR2 YYEEEE. Here the CDR3 DNA reads TGTGCCAGCAGCCTGGGACAGGGGTCTCAGCCCCAGCATTTT. It is translated as CASSLGQGSQPQHF.

The CDR3 DNA reads as TGTGCCAGCTCACCGTCAAATTTTGACAGCTACGAGCAGTACTTC. It translates to CASSPSNFDSYEQYF. The chain joins TRBV18 to TRBJ2-7; TRBD1 is a possible D gene (5 bases). Germline CDR1 KGHSH, CDR2 LQKENI. The CDR3 length is 15 residues. The germline V and J ends were trimmed by 3 bases and 3 bases, with 15 bases remaining between them.

The V call is TRBV6-5, the J call TRBJ1-5; 9 bases match TRBD1. V lost 7 bases to trimming and J lost 4 bases; unmatched junction nucleotides: 8. Germline V gene lookup returns CDR1 MNHEY and CDR2 SVGAGI. CDR3 length: 15 residues. The CDR3 loop reads CASNIWTGDNQPQHF. In DNA, the CDR3 is TGTGCCAGCAACATCTGGACAGGGGATAATCAGCCCCAGCATTTT.

The chain links TRBV5-1 to TRBJ1-4, with D hard to call. Germline values: CDR1 SGHRS, CDR2 YFSETQ. Deletions cut 0 bases from V and 7 bases from J, with 10 bases between. The CDR3 is 14 amino acids. The CDR3 spells CASSLDGDREKLFF. CDR3 coding DNA: TGCGCCAGCAGCTTGGATGGGGATCGTGAAAAACTGTTTTTT.

V and J are TRBV6-6 and TRBJ2-3; TRBD2 is a possible D gene (5 bases). There are 15 residues in the CDR3. Looked up from germline, CDR1 is MNHNY and CDR2 is SVGAGI (reference sequence). Trimming shortened V by 5 bases and J by 4 bases, and 16 bases separated the two germline ends. CDR3 bases: TGTGCCAGCAGTCCGTACCGGGGAAGGCCAGATACGCAGTATTTT. Protein product: CASSPYRGRPDTQYF.

CDR3 nucleotides: TGCAGCGTTGAAGGGCAGGGGGCTCGAGAGACCCAGTACTTC. This codes for CSVEGQGARETQYF. V gene TRBV29-1 combines with J gene TRBJ2-5, with 8 nucleotides matching TRBD1. There are 14 residues in the CDR3. Germline V gene sequence: CDR1 SQVTM, CDR2 ANQGSEA. V shed 1 base, J shed 4 bases, and the junction held 5 bases outside the gene matches.

The J gene is TRBJ2-1, the V gene TRBV5-1; 12 bases fit TRBD2. CDR1 and CDR2 from the germline V gene are SGHRS and YFSETQ. The length of the CDR3 is 14 residues. V gave up 0 bases and J gave up 10 bases; unmatched junction bases: 2. For the CDR3, the DNA is TGCGCCAGCAGCTTGGCTGGGACTAGCGGGGAGCAGTTCTTC. Protein sequence: CASSLAGTSGEQFF.

This chain uses TRBV9 with TRBJ2-1, with TRBD2 matching 12 bases. The germline CDR1 and CDR2 sequences are SGDLS and YYNGEE. The trim removed 4 bases at V and 4 bases at J, leaving 3 bases unmatched. The CDR3 length is 15 residues. The CDR3 sequence is CASSSGTSGYNEQFF. DNA for the CDR3: TGTGCCAGCAGCTCCGGGACTAGCGGGTACAATGAGCAGTTCTTC.

The rearrangement uses TRBV27 and TRBJ1-2; a possible D gene is TRBD1 (5 bases). The V gene lost 2 bases and the J gene lost 3 bases, with 10 bases spanning the gap. CDR1 and CDR2 from the germline V gene are MNHEY and SMNVEV (reference sequence). The CDR3 loop spans 14 amino acids. CDR3 nucleotide sequence: TGTGCCAGCAGTTTACAGGGTTCGGACTATGGCTACACCTTC. It translates to CASSLQGSDYGYTF.

The genes are TRBV15 and TRBJ2-7; 9 bases are shared with TRBD1. This CDR3 has 16 residues. With V trimmed by 3 bases and J by 4 bases, 10 bases remained unmatched. Germline assignment: CDR1 LNHNV and CDR2 YYDKDF (reference sequence). CDR3 nucleotide sequence: TGTGCCACCAGCAGTATCCTAACAGGGGGCCGTTACGAGCAGTACTTC. It encodes CATSSILTGGRYEQYF.

The genes are TRBV7-9 and TRBJ2-7, with 10 bases fitting TRBD1. Germline V gene sequence: CDR1 SEHNR, CDR2 FQNEAQ (reference sequence). The CDR3 loop spans 16 amino acids. V shed 3 bases and J 5 bases; nucleotides not matched to a gene: 10. The CDR3 DNA is TGTGCCAGCAGCTTTCAACCAGACAGGGGGCGAGACGAGCAGTACTTC. This sequence encodes CASSFQPDRGRDEQYF. Full variable domain (remainder filled in from reference TRBV7-9 and TRBJ2-7): DTGVSQNPRHKITKRGQNVTFRCDPISEHNRLYWYRQTLGQGPEFLTYFQNEAQLEKSRLLSDRFSAERPKGSFSTLEIQRTEQGDSAMYLCASSFQPDRGRDEQYFGPGTRLTVT.

V gene TRBV25-1 combines with J gene TRBJ2-2; 10 positions match TRBD1. The CDR3 runs to 16 residues. Germline V gene lookup returns CDR1 MGHDK and CDR2 SYGVNS. Trimming removed 4 bases from V and 5 bases from J; junction bases left unmatched: 7. This CDR3 is CASSATGTGDTGELFF. Here the CDR3 DNA reads TGTGCCAGCAGTGCCACCGGGACAGGGGATACCGGGGAGCTGTTTTTT.

J is TRBJ1-1 and V is TRBV7-9; D perhaps matches TRBD1 (5 bases). Germline-derived CDR1 and CDR2 are SEHNR and FQNEAQ (reference sequence). The ends were cut back, 5 bases at V and 4 bases at J, with 20 bases in the middle. This CDR3 spans 16 amino acids. CDR3 in DNA: TGTGCCAGCAGCCCAAAGGGGCAGGCGGGAGGCACTGAAGCTTTCTTT. Protein sequence: CASSPKGQAGGTEAFF.

The chain couples TRBV4-2 to TRBJ2-1; D gene uncertain. Germline V gene lookup returns CDR1 LGHNA and CDR2 YNFKEQ. Between the trimmed V and J ends, which lost 1 base and 7 bases, there was a span of 20 bases. The CDR3 runs 17 residues. The CDR3 sequence is CASSQVGQAVTQNEQFF. The CDR3 nucleotides read TGTGCCAGCAGCCAAGTCGGGCAGGCCGTTACACAGAATGAGCAGTTCTTC.

CDR3 coding DNA: TGTGCCAGCAGTGGACAGGGGGCAAGTTATGGCTACACCTTC. As protein: CASSGQGASYGYTF. This chain joins TRBV6-6 and TRBJ1-2, with 11 nucleotides matching TRBD1. Per the germline V gene, CDR1 is MNHNY and CDR2 is SVGAGI (reference sequence). The trim removed 5 bases at V and 5 bases at J, leaving 4 bases unmatched. The CDR3 is 14 amino acids.